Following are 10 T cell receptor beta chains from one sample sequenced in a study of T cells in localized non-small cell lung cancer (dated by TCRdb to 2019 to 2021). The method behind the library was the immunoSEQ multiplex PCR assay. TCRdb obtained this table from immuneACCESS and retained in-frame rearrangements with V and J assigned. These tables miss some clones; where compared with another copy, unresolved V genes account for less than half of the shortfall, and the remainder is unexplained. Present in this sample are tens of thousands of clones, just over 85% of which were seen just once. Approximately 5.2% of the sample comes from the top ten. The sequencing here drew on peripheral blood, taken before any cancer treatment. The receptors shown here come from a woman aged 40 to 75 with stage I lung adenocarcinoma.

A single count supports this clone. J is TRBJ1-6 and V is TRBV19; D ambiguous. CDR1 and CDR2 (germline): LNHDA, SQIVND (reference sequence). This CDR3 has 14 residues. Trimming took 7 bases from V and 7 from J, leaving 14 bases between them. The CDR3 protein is CASKVGRVNSPLHF. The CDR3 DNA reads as TGTGCCAGTAAAGTGGGAAGAGTGAATTCACCCCTCCACTTT.

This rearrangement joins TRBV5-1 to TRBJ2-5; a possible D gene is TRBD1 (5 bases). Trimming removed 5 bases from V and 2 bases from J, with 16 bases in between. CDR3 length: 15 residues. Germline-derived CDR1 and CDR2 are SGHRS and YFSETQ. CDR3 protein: CASSIGAERQETQYF. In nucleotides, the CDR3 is TGCGCCAGCAGTATTGGGGCAGAAAGACAAGAGACCCAGTACTTC.

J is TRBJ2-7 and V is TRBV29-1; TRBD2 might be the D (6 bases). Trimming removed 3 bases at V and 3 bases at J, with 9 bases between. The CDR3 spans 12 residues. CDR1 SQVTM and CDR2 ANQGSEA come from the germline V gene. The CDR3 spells CSVEGGGYEQYF. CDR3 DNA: TGCAGCGTTGAGGGGGGTGGCTACGAGCAGTACTTC.

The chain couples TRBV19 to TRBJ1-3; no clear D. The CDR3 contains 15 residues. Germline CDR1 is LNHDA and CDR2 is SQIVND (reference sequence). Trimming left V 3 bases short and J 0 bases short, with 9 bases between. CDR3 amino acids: CASSMTTASGNTIYF. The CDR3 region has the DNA TGTGCCAGTAGTATGACAACAGCCTCTGGAAACACCATATATTTT.

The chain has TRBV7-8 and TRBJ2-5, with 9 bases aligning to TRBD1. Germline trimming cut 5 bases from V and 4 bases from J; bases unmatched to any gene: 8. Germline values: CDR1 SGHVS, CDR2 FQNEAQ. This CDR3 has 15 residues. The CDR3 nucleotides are TGTGCCAGCAGCCCTGGACAGGGGTCAGGAGAGACCCAGTACTTC. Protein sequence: CASSPGQGSGETQYF.

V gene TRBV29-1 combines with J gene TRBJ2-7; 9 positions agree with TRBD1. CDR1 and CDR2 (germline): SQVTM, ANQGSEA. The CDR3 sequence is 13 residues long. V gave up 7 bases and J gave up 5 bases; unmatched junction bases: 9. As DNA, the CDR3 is TGCAGCGGTACAGGGGGCAAGCGGAACGAGCAGTACTTC. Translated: CSGTGGKRNEQYF.

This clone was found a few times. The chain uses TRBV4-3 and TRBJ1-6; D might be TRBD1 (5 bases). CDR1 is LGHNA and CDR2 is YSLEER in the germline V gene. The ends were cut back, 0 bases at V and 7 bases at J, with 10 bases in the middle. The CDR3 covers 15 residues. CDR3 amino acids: CASSQDEGRNSPLHF. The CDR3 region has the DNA TGCGCCAGCAGCCAAGATGAGGGGAGGAATTCACCCCTCCACTTT.

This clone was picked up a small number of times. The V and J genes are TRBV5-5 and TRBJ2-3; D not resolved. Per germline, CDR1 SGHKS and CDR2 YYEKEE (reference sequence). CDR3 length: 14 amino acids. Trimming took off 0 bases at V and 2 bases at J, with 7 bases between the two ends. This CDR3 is CASSLEGVTDTQYF. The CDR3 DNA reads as TGTGCCAGCAGCTTGGAGGGTGTCACAGATACGCAGTATTTT.

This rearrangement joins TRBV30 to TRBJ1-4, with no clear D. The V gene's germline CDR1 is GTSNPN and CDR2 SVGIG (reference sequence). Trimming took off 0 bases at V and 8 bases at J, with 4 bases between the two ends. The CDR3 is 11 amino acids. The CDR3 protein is CAWSVREKLFF. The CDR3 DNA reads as TGTGCCTGGAGTGTACGGGAAAAACTGTTTTTT.

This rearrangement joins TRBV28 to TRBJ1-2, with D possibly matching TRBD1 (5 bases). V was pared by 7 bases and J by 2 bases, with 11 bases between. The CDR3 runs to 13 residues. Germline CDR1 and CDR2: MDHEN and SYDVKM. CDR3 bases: TGTGCCAGCATCTCTAGGGGAAACTATGGCTACACCTTC. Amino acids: CASISRGNYGYTF.